These 30 T cell receptor beta chains were all obtained from the same sample, sequenced in a study of T and B cells in COVID-19 patients. TRB rearrangements were amplified by multiplex PCR with BIOMED2 TRB-A/B primers. TCRdb redid the calling of the multiplex PCR reads with MiXCR, one entry per CDR3 protein. This table has roughly 13,000 distinct CDR3 sequences, 28% appearing once. Each TRB amplification used roughly 220-550 ng of genomic DNA from blood. Specimen: blood. The receptors here all came from a human donor who had recovered from COVID-19.

This clonotype was seen repeatedly, ten times or more. This chain uses TRBV11-1 with TRBJ1-6, with TRBD1 matching 8 bases. From germline, CDR1 is SGHAT and CDR2 FQDESV (reference sequence). Trimming at V came to 5 bases and at J to 5 bases, leaving 2 bases not matched to a gene. The length of the CDR3 is 14 residues. The CDR3 reads CASSRTGNNSPLHF. The CDR3 DNA follows: TGTGCCAGCAGCAGGACAGGGAATAATTCACCCCTCCACTTT.

CDR3 coding DNA: TGTGCCAGCAGAAAACTAGCGGGATTCTACGAGCAGTACTTC. It specifies CASRKLAGFYEQYF. This sequence joins TRBV7-2 and TRBJ2-7; 10 bases are a match to TRBD2. The V and J ends lost 6 bases and 3 bases, in that order; junction bases with no gene match: 5. CDR1 and CDR2 (germline): SGHTA, FQGNSA. This CDR3 has 14 residues.

This chain connects TRBV19 to TRBJ2-3; 14 bases are shared with TRBD2. This CDR3 spans 19 amino acids. V lost 4 bases, J lost 1 base, and 10 bases stayed unmatched. The V gene's germline CDR1 is LNHDA and CDR2 SQIVND (reference sequence). CDR3 in DNA: TGTGCCAGTAGTACCTCGGGACTAGCGGGAGAGCGTCGCACAGATACGCAGTATTTT. This sequence encodes CASSTSGLAGERRTDTQYF.

The chain couples TRBV9 to TRBJ2-3; TRBD1 might be the D (6 bases). Per germline, CDR1 SGDLS and CDR2 YYNGEE. The length of the CDR3 is 13 residues. V was cut by 4 bases and J by 1 base, with 7 bases left in between. This CDR3 is CASSPGGTDTQYF. In nucleotides, the CDR3 is TGTGCCAGCAGCCCAGGGGGCACAGATACGCAGTATTTT.

This clonotype turned up a few times. CDR3 coding DNA: TGTGCCAGCCAGGGACAGGGAGCCGAAGCTTTCTTT. Amino acids: CASQGQGAEAFF. J is TRBJ1-1 and V is TRBV6-5, with 9 nucleotides matching TRBD1. Trimming cost V 8 bases and J 8 bases; bases outside gene matches: 6. CDR1 MNHEY and CDR2 SVGAGI come from the germline V gene. The CDR3 consists of 12 residues.

This clonotype was counted ten times or more. The V call is TRBV19, the J call TRBJ1-5, with D perhaps TRBD1 (6 bases). The CDR3 covers 14 residues. Trimming removed 7 bases at V and 6 bases at J, with 16 bases between. CDR1 is LNHDA, CDR2 SQIVND, per germline (reference sequence). The CDR3 region is CASNPSGTIQPQHF. The CDR3 bases are TGTGCCAGTAATCCGTCGGGGACAATTCAGCCCCAGCATTTT.

The V and J genes are TRBV11-2 and TRBJ2-4; no definite D call. Germline CDR1 is SGHAT and CDR2 is FQNNGV. The CDR3 spans 15 residues. The germline V and J ends were trimmed by 3 bases and 1 base, with 10 bases remaining between them. The CDR3 DNA is TGTGCCAGCAGCTTCGCGACCACGGCCAAAAACATTCAGTACTTC. It yields the protein CASSFATTAKNIQYF.

By share of the sample, this clonotype is medium-sized. The chain recombines TRBV5-5 with TRBJ2-7; D is unclear. This CDR3 comprises 13 residues. Per the germline V gene, CDR1 is SGHKS and CDR2 is YYEKEE (reference sequence). V dropped 0 bases and J dropped 5 bases, with 9 bases sitting between them. In nucleotides, the CDR3 is TGTGCCAGCAGCTTGGTACGGGTGGACGAGCAGTACTTC. Its translation: CASSLVRVDEQYF.

The chain carries TRBV7-2 and TRBJ2-7; unclear D gene. From germline, CDR1 is SGHTA and CDR2 FQGNSA. The CDR3 covers 13 residues. Between the trimmed V and J ends, which lost 1 base and 3 bases, there was a span of 7 bases. The CDR3 sequence: CASSLVPSYEQYF. The CDR3 bases are TGTGCCAGCAGCTTAGTCCCAAGCTACGAGCAGTACTTC.

The V and J genes are TRBV27 and TRBJ1-5; D may be TRBD1 (6 bases). This CDR3 contains 14 residues. Per germline, CDR1 MNHEY and CDR2 SMNVEV (reference sequence). Trimming removed 1 base from V and 4 bases from J, with 8 bases in between. The CDR3 nucleotides are TGTGCCAGCAGTTTATGGGGGGCTAATCAGCCCCAGCATTTT. Amino acid sequence: CASSLWGANQPQHF.

This clonotype was found a few times. The rearrangement joins TRBV20-1 to TRBJ2-1; D gene uncertain. The V gene lost 6 bases and the J gene lost 6 bases, with 24 bases spanning the gap. There are 16 residues in the CDR3. In germline, CDR1 is DFQATT, CDR2 SNEGSKA (reference sequence). Written as DNA, the CDR3 is TGCAGTGCCAAAGTCAGTGGGTACGATGAGAGCAATGAGCAGTTCTTC. Amino acid sequence: CSAKVSGYDESNEQFF.

The gene calls are TRBV6-1 and TRBJ1-5, with D possibly matching TRBD1 (6 bases). V lost 3 bases and J lost 7, with 16 bases in between. This CDR3 spans 15 amino acids. Germline V gene sequence: CDR1 MNHNS, CDR2 SASEGT. The CDR3 loop reads CASSDILDSRQPQHF. The CDR3 DNA reads as TGTGCCAGCAGTGATATCCTGGACAGCCGGCAGCCCCAGCATTTT.

The V call is TRBV5-1, the J call TRBJ2-5; 8 positions agree with TRBD1. The CDR3 length is 15 residues. Germline CDR1 SGHRS, CDR2 YFSETQ. Trimming removed 0 bases from V and 5 bases from J; junction bases left unmatched: 6. For the CDR3, the DNA is TGCGCCAGCAGCTTGGCATCAGGGGGCGATGAGACCCAGTACTTC. It is translated as CASSLASGGDETQYF.

Only a few counts were recorded for this clonotype. This chain connects TRBV5-6 to TRBJ2-5; a possible D gene is TRBD1 (5 bases). V shed 1 base and J shed 5 bases, with 9 bases lying between them. Germline V gene lookup returns CDR1 SGHDT and CDR2 YYEEEE. This CDR3 contains 13 residues. The CDR3 spells CASSLSGAETQYF. The CDR3, as DNA: TGTGCCAGCAGCTTGAGTGGGGCGGAGACCCAGTACTTC.

The table lists this clonotype with a few counts. DNA of the CDR3: TGCGCCAGCAGCTTGGATTTCACCGGGACAGGGGGCCAAGAGACCCAGTACTTC. Translated, it gives CASSLDFTGTGGQETQYF. The J gene is TRBJ2-5, the V gene TRBV5-1; 11 bases fit TRBD1. The trim removed 0 bases at V and 1 base at J, leaving 8 bases unmatched. The CDR3 covers 18 residues. From germline, CDR1 is SGHRS and CDR2 YFSETQ. The full variable domain, its missing parts supplied by reference TRBV5-1 and TRBJ2-5, is KAGVTQTPRYLIKTRGQQVTLSCSPISGHRSVSWYQQTPGQGLQFLFEYFSETQRNKGNFPGRFSGRQFSNSRSEMNVSTLELGDSALYLCASSLDFTGTGGQETQYFGPGTRLLVL.

The chain employs TRBV6-5 and TRBJ2-1; D tentatively fits TRBD1 or TRBD2 (5 bases each). The CDR3 spans 15 residues. Germline V gives CDR1 MNHEY, CDR2 SVGAGI. The germline V and J ends were trimmed by 6 bases and 1 base, with 13 bases remaining between them. The CDR3 DNA follows: TGTGCCAGCAGAGGTGCAGGGAGTTCCTACAATGAGCAGTTCTTC. Its protein is CASRGAGSSYNEQFF.

The table lists this clonotype with many counts. The V gene is TRBV27, the J gene TRBJ2-2; 7 bases match TRBD1. Looked up from germline, CDR1 is MNHEY and CDR2 is SMNVEV (reference sequence). V was pared by 5 bases and J by 2 bases, with 5 bases of the junction left unmatched. The CDR3 runs 15 residues. The DNA of the CDR3 is TGTGCCAGCAGTCCCGGGACAGCAAACACCGGGGAGCTGTTTTTT. Protein product: CASSPGTANTGELFF.

By its share, this clonotype is medium-sized. This chain's CDR3 is CASSFTSGNLKNIQYF. The CDR3 bases are TGTGCCAGCAGCTTCACTAGCGGGAACCTCAAAAACATTCAGTACTTC. This rearrangement joins TRBV11-1 to TRBJ2-4, with 10 bases fitting TRBD2. CDR1 SGHAT and CDR2 FQDESV come from the germline V gene (reference sequence). V shed 3 bases and J 3 bases; nucleotides not matched to a gene: 5. CDR3 length: 16 residues.

This clonotype is categorized as medium-sized. The chain is built from TRBV19 and TRBJ2-1; 16 positions match TRBD2. The CDR3 loop spans 20 amino acids. Germline-derived CDR1 and CDR2 are LNHDA and SQIVND (reference sequence). With 7 bases clipped from V and 0 bases from J, the junction kept 12 bases outside the gene matches. CDR3 nucleotide sequence: TGTGCCAGTACCCTCATGGGACTAGCGGGAGGGCAGGGCTCCTACAATGAGCAGTTCTTC. The encoded protein is CASTLMGLAGGQGSYNEQFF.

The J gene is TRBJ2-7, the V gene TRBV7-2; D might be TRBD2 (5 bases). The CDR3 covers 15 residues. The V end was cut by 4 bases, the J end by 12 bases, with 25 bases between. Germline V gene data show CDR1 as SGHTA and CDR2 as FQGNSA. CDR3 sequence reads: CASSSSQSQPLFWYF. Here the CDR3 DNA reads TGTGCCAGCAGCTCTAGCCAGAGCCAGCCTCTTTTCTGGTACTTC.

By frequency in the sample, this clonotype is medium-sized (0.01 to 0.1%). The chain links TRBV5-6 to TRBJ2-3; no clear D. The CDR3 consists of 11 residues. The V end was cut by 4 bases, the J end by 0 bases, with 0 bases between. Germline V lookup: CDR1 SGHDT, CDR2 YYEEEE. The DNA of the CDR3 is TGTGCCAGCAGCAGCACAGATACGCAGTATTTT. Translation gives CASSSTDTQYF.

The chain is built from TRBV6-5 and TRBJ2-3; 7 nucleotides align to TRBD2. This CDR3 is built from 14 residues. Germline V gene lookup returns CDR1 MNHEY and CDR2 SVGAGI. V shed 0 bases and J 3 bases; nucleotides not matched to a gene: 0. The CDR3 coding sequence is TGTGCCAGCAGTTACTCGGGGGGGACAGATACGCAGTATTTT. Its protein is CASSYSGGTDTQYF.

V is TRBV13 and J is TRBJ1-1, with a possible D match to TRBD1 (6 bases). The V end was cut by 3 bases, the J end by 8 bases, with 19 bases between. Germline-derived CDR1 and CDR2 are PRHDT and FYEKMQ (reference sequence). The CDR3 covers 15 residues. CDR3 sequence reads: CASSLGWGARDEAFF. Here the CDR3 DNA reads TGTGCCAGCAGCTTGGGTTGGGGGGCTAGGGACGAAGCTTTCTTT.

This clonotype is labeled medium-sized. The V gene is TRBV19, the J gene TRBJ1-6; unclear D gene. This CDR3 contains 16 residues. Per the germline V gene, CDR1 is LNHDA and CDR2 is SQIVND (reference sequence). Trimming stripped 3 bases from V and 4 bases from J, with 13 bases between. CDR3 coding DNA: TGTGCCAGTAGTATGCTCTCGGGCCGATATAATTCACCCCTCCACTTT. Protein product: CASSMLSGRYNSPLHF.

This clonotype was seen repeatedly, ten times or more. The chain is built from TRBV15 and TRBJ2-7; 7 nucleotides line up with TRBD2. This CDR3 has 13 residues. CDR1 and CDR2 (germline): LNHNV, YYDKDF (reference sequence). After removal of 5 bases from V and 8 bases from J, the junction contained 9 bases not matched to a gene. CDR3 nucleotide sequence: TGTGCCACCAGCTTCACAAGAGCGGGACAGCAGTACTTC. It is translated as CATSFTRAGQQYF.

This rearrangement joins TRBV11-2 to TRBJ2-1, with no clear D. CDR1 is SGHAT, CDR2 FQNNGV, per germline. This CDR3 spans 11 amino acids. V lost 3 bases, J lost 9 bases, and 6 bases lay in between. The CDR3 region is CASSFSGEQFF. CDR3 coding DNA: TGTGCCAGCAGCTTTTCAGGTGAGCAGTTCTTC.

This clonotype was picked up many times. The V and J genes are TRBV30 and TRBJ1-1; D might be TRBD1 (5 bases). The CDR3 loop spans 14 amino acids. In germline, CDR1 is GTSNPN, CDR2 SVGIG (reference sequence). Trimming stripped 3 bases from V and 1 base from J, with 12 bases between. The CDR3 region is CAWSFREPNTEAFF. CDR3 bases: TGTGCCTGGAGCTTCAGGGAGCCGAACACTGAAGCTTTCTTT.

This clonotype was seen only a few times. The rearrangement joins TRBV6-4 to TRBJ1-1, with unresolved D. CDR1 is MRHNA, CDR2 SNTAGT, per germline. V lost 8 bases and J 1 base, leaving 14 bases between the germline ends. The CDR3 is made up of 14 amino acids. CDR3 coding DNA: TGTGCCAGCGCCCGGGAGGCCTCGAACACTGAAGCTTTCTTT. Its translation is CASAREASNTEAFF.

The V and J genes are TRBV24-1 and TRBJ2-3; D gene uncertain. CDR1 is KGHDR and CDR2 is SFDVKD in the germline V gene. Trimming removed 3 bases from V and 0 bases from J, with 6 bases in between. The CDR3 runs to 14 residues. For the CDR3, the DNA is TGTGCCACCAGTGATACAACTAGCACAGATACGCAGTATTTT. Amino acid sequence: CATSDTTSTDTQYF.

Relative to its sample, this clonotype is medium-sized (0.01 to 0.1%). The chain recombines TRBV29-1 with TRBJ1-2; TRBD1 matches at 8 bases. The CDR3 consists of 14 residues. The junction had 11 bases not matched to a gene; V was cut back by 6 bases and J by 5 bases. The germline gives CDR1 SQVTM, CDR2 ANQGSEA. The CDR3, as DNA: TGCAGCGTCCGAGGGCAGGGGGCTGGGTATGGCTACACCTTC. As protein: CSVRGQGAGYGYTF.